Listed below are T cell receptor beta chains from one sample, sequenced in a study of human T cells and chemical hapten exposure. TCRdb redid the calling of the RACE reads with MiXCR, one entry per CDR3 protein. This table has roughly 380,000 distinct CDR3 sequences, about 6% appearing once. The input for sequencing was whole blood, taken in connection with sensitization to the hapten diphenylcyclopropenone (DPC). The receptors stem from a woman aged 18-29 years with alopecia areata. Some clones in this sample may be carry-over from other donors' samples. Both conserved end residues are part of each CDR3. The D gene is left open where the match is weak. Size values are once, few and many counts, or a class for expanded clones, and some rows have none.

J gene: TRBJ2-2; clone size: few; D gene: -; V gene: TRBV20-1; CDR3 protein: CSAPGGGFNTGELFF; CDR3 DNA: TGCAGTGCCCCAGGGGGGGGATTTAACACCGGGGAGCTGTTTTTT
J gene: TRBJ2-1; clone size: many; D gene: TRBD2; V gene: TRBV10-3; CDR3 protein: CAISERTSGGKFF; CDR3 DNA: TGTGCCATCAGTGAGAGGACTAGCGGGGGAAAGTTCTTC
J gene: TRBJ2-7; clone size: many; D gene: -; V gene: TRBV29-1; CDR3 protein: CSVVAEGAPYEQYF; CDR3 DNA: TGCAGCGTTGTAGCGGAGGGGGCCCCCTACGAGCAGTACTTC
J gene: TRBJ1-4; clone size: many; D gene: -; V gene: TRBV9; CDR3 protein: CASSAEGQGGDEKLFF; CDR3 DNA: TGTGCCAGCAGCGCGGAAGGACAAGGAGGGGATGAAAAACTGTTTTTT
J gene: TRBJ1-5; clone size: -; D gene: TRBD1; V gene: TRBV12-3/TRBV12-4; CDR3 protein: CASREDRGNQPQHF; CDR3 DNA: TGTGCCAGCAGGGAGGACAGGGGCAATCAGCCCCAGCATTTT
J gene: TRBJ1-6; clone size: many; D gene: -; V gene: TRBV28; CDR3 protein: CASIGGVGNSPLHF; CDR3 DNA: TGTGCCAGCATTGGGGGGGTCGGGAATTCACCCCTCCACTTT
J gene: TRBJ1-2; clone size: many; D gene: -; V gene: TRBV9; CDR3 protein: CASSGETGSIGYTF; CDR3 DNA: TGTGCCAGCAGCGGTGAGACAGGCTCTATTGGCTACACCTTC
J gene: TRBJ2-7; clone size: -; D gene: -; V gene: TRBV5-1; CDR3 protein: CASSFSGDYEQYF; CDR3 DNA: TGCGCCAGCAGCTTTTCCGGGGACTACGAGCAGTACTTC
J gene: TRBJ2-3; clone size: -; D gene: -; V gene: TRBV28; CDR3 protein: CASSLGQKATQYF; CDR3 DNA: TGTGCCAGCAGTTTGGGGCAGAAAGCAACGCAGTATTTT
J gene: TRBJ2-2; clone size: few; D gene: -; V gene: TRBV15; CDR3 protein: CATSRVTGELFF; CDR3 DNA: TGTGCCACCAGCAGAGTAACCGGGGAGCTGTTTTTT
J gene: TRBJ2-3; clone size: few; D gene: TRBD2; V gene: TRBV20-1; CDR3 protein: CSARSPGLAGGTDTQYF; CDR3 DNA: TGCAGTGCTAGATCTCCGGGACTAGCGGGGGGCACAGATACGCAGTATTTT
J gene: TRBJ2-3; clone size: few; D gene: -; V gene: TRBV20-1; CDR3 protein: CRPSRGGPLGDTQYF; CDR3 DNA: TGCCGACCATCCCGAGGGGGGCCTTTAGGAGATACGCAGTATTTT
J gene: TRBJ2-6; clone size: -; D gene: TRBD1; V gene: TRBV4-2; CDR3 protein: CASSQDRTGQYSGANVLTF; CDR3 DNA: TGTGCCAGCAGCCAAGATCGAACGGGACAGTACTCTGGGGCCAACGTCCTGACTTTC
J gene: TRBJ2-3; clone size: many; D gene: TRBD1; V gene: TRBV27; CDR3 protein: CASKRIQGASADTQYF; CDR3 DNA: TGTGCCAGCAAAAGGATACAGGGGGCCAGTGCAGATACGCAGTATTTT
J gene: TRBJ2-2; clone size: -; D gene: TRBD2; V gene: TRBV2; CDR3 protein: CASSVEGLRTGELFF; CDR3 DNA: TGTGCCAGCAGTGTAGAGGGACTAAGGACCGGGGAGCTGTTTTTT
J gene: TRBJ2-1; clone size: many; D gene: -; V gene: TRBV28; CDR3 protein: CASSSGASSYNEQFF; CDR3 DNA: TGTGCCAGCAGTTCGGGGGCGAGCTCCTACAATGAGCAGTTCTTC
J gene: TRBJ1-1; clone size: once; D gene: -; V gene: TRBV7-2; CDR3 protein: CASSFWGLGTEAFF; CDR3 DNA: TGTGCCAGCAGCTTTTGGGGGCTTGGCACTGAAGCTTTCTTT
J gene: TRBJ2-5; clone size: few; D gene: TRBD1; V gene: TRBV5-5; CDR3 protein: CASSTTPDREETQYF; CDR3 DNA: TGTGCCAGCAGCACCACCCCGGACAGGGAAGAGACCCAGTACTTC
J gene: TRBJ2-2; clone size: many; D gene: -; V gene: TRBV12-3/TRBV12-4; CDR3 protein: CASSPAGELFF; CDR3 DNA: TGTGCCAGCTCACCCGCCGGGGAGCTGTTTTTT
J gene: TRBJ1-3; clone size: few; D gene: -; V gene: TRBV12-3/TRBV12-4; CDR3 protein: CASTHGFPGNTIYF; CDR3 DNA: TGTGCCAGCACCCACGGGTTCCCTGGAAACACCATATATTTT
J gene: TRBJ1-2; clone size: many; D gene: TRBD1; V gene: TRBV12-3/TRBV12-4; CDR3 protein: CASSNGQGRDYGYTF; CDR3 DNA: TGTGCCAGCAGCAATGGACAGGGAAGGGACTATGGCTACACCTTC
J gene: TRBJ2-7; clone size: -; D gene: TRBD2; V gene: TRBV6-5; CDR3 protein: CASSSTGGVYEQYF; CDR3 DNA: TGTGCCAGCAGTTCTACGGGGGGAGTCTACGAGCAGTACTTC
J gene: TRBJ2-3; clone size: few; D gene: -; V gene: TRBV7-8; CDR3 protein: CASSLGSITEYTDTQYF; CDR3 DNA: TGTGCCAGCAGTTTGGGGTCGATTACGGAGTACACAGATACGCAGTATTTT
J gene: TRBJ1-1; clone size: many; D gene: -; V gene: TRBV28; CDR3 protein: CAIVLGRRGEAFF; CDR3 DNA: TGTGCCATAGTCTTAGGACGGCGGGGGGAAGCTTTCTTT
J gene: TRBJ1-2; clone size: many; D gene: -; V gene: TRBV20-1; CDR3 protein: CSARARGGNYGYTF; CDR3 DNA: TGCAGTGCTAGAGCCCGAGGGGGAAACTATGGCTACACCTTC
J gene: TRBJ1-5; clone size: -; D gene: TRBD1; V gene: TRBV12-3/TRBV12-4; CDR3 protein: CASSFGLNRGYQPQHF; CDR3 DNA: TGTGCCAGCAGTTTTGGACTAAACAGGGGGTATCAGCCCCAGCATTTT
J gene: TRBJ2-3; clone size: -; D gene: TRBD1; V gene: TRBV5-6; CDR3 protein: CASSLGQGPSSTDTQYF; CDR3 DNA: TGTGCCAGCAGCTTGGGACAGGGGCCCTCTAGCACAGATACGCAGTATTTT
J gene: TRBJ2-1; clone size: -; D gene: -; V gene: TRBV29-1; CDR3 protein: CSVVEVLYNEQFF; CDR3 DNA: TGCAGCGTTGTCGAGGTGTTATACAATGAGCAGTTCTTC
J gene: TRBJ2-1; clone size: few; D gene: -; V gene: TRBV20-1; CDR3 protein: CSARDLSSQVEQFF; CDR3 DNA: TGCAGTGCTAGAGACCTATCATCGCAGGTGGAGCAGTTCTTC
J gene: TRBJ2-5; clone size: few; D gene: TRBD2; V gene: TRBV4-2; CDR3 protein: CASSPRTSGGETQYF; CDR3 DNA: TGTGCCAGCAGCCCCCGGACTAGCGGGGGTGAGACCCAGTACTTC
J gene: TRBJ1-1; clone size: many; D gene: -; V gene: TRBV29-1; CDR3 protein: CSVGSEPLNTEAFF; CDR3 DNA: TGCAGCGTTGGTTCTGAGCCCTTGAACACTGAAGCTTTCTTT
J gene: TRBJ1-1; clone size: many; D gene: TRBD1; V gene: TRBV20-1; CDR3 protein: CSARDRSRRMKDTEAFF; CDR3 DNA: TGCAGTGCTAGGGACAGGTCACGACGTATGAAGGACACTGAAGCTTTCTTT
J gene: TRBJ1-6; clone size: few; D gene: TRBD1; V gene: TRBV7-2; CDR3 protein: CASSLVGTADNSPLHF; CDR3 DNA: TGTGCCAGCAGCTTAGTTGGGACAGCTGATAATTCACCCCTCCACTTT
J gene: TRBJ1-6; clone size: many; D gene: -; V gene: TRBV20-1; CDR3 protein: CSAYTGNSPLHF; CDR3 DNA: TGCAGTGCTTATACAGGGAATTCACCCCTCCACTTT
J gene: TRBJ1-3; clone size: -; D gene: -; V gene: TRBV20-1; CDR3 protein: CSAEGGNTIYF; CDR3 DNA: TGCAGTGCTGAGGGGGGAAACACCATATATTTT
J gene: TRBJ1-2; clone size: few; D gene: -; V gene: TRBV23-1; CDR3 protein: CASSQFDRSYGYTF; CDR3 DNA: TGCGCCAGCAGTCAATTCGACAGAAGCTATGGCTACACCTTC
J gene: TRBJ1-4; clone size: many; D gene: TRBD1; V gene: TRBV5-4; CDR3 protein: CASSPARDRAGEKLFF; CDR3 DNA: TGTGCCAGCAGCCCGGCCCGGGACAGGGCCGGGGAAAAACTGTTTTTT
J gene: TRBJ2-3; clone size: few; D gene: -; V gene: TRBV2; CDR3 protein: CASSEDQGDTQYF; CDR3 DNA: TGTGCCAGCAGTGAAGACCAGGGAGATACGCAGTATTTT
J gene: TRBJ1-2; clone size: many; D gene: TRBD1; V gene: TRBV3-1; CDR3 protein: CASSQVLGQGLGYTF; CDR3 DNA: TGTGCCAGCAGCCAAGTACTTGGACAGGGACTTGGCTACACCTTC
J gene: TRBJ2-7; clone size: -; D gene: TRBD2; V gene: TRBV10-3; CDR3 protein: CAIQPDSGGYEQYF; CDR3 DNA: TGTGCCATTCAACCCGATAGCGGGGGCTACGAGCAGTACTTC
J gene: TRBJ2-1; clone size: -; D gene: TRBD1; V gene: TRBV4-3; CDR3 protein: CASSPPPGQGSYNEQFF; CDR3 DNA: TGCGCCAGCAGCCCACCCCCGGGACAGGGTTCCTACAATGAGCAGTTCTTC